This is a list of T cell receptor beta chains from one sample in a study of blood T cell repertoires in COVID-19. TCRdb's table, derived via immunoSEQ multiplex PCR, lists solely in-frame clones and lacks some. The repertoire has approximately 290,000 clones, about 80% of them found once; the top ten carry 15% to 18%. The sample taken for sequencing was peripheral blood. The origin of the receptors is a person between 65 and 80 years old with COVID-19, enrolled during active disease. The CDR3 runs from the conserved cysteine through the conserved F or W. Fields, in order: D gene, J gene, V gene, clone size, CDR3 DNA, CDR3 protein. D genes are given only for firm matches. Not all rows give a size; the values are once, few, many and, for expanded clones, a class.

D: .; J: TRBJ1-6; V: TRBV7-9; size: .; DNA: TGTGCCAGCAGCTTAGACGTCGGACAGCGCATCAATTCACCCCTCCACTTT; CDR3: CASSLDVGQRINSPLHF
D: TRBD1; J: TRBJ1-5; V: TRBV19; size: .; DNA: TGTGCCAGTAGGTTGACAGGGGCCAGCAATCAGCCCCAGCATTTT; CDR3: CASRLTGASNQPQHF
D: .; J: TRBJ2-5; V: TRBV29-1; size: .; DNA: TGCAGCGTTGCCCCTTATAATCAAGAGACCCAGTACTTC; CDR3: CSVAPYNQETQYF
D: TRBD1; J: TRBJ2-7; V: TRBV9; size: .; DNA: TGTGCCAGCAGCGTAGCTGGGGACAGGCTTTACGAGCAGTACTTC; CDR3: CASSVAGDRLYEQYF
D: .; J: TRBJ1-5; V: TRBV19; size: .; DNA: TGTGCCTCGGGAGAGATTCATCAGCCCCAGCATTTT; CDR3: CASGEIHQPQHF
D: TRBD2; J: TRBJ2-2; V: TRBV5-1; size: once; DNA: TGCGCCAGCAATGCGGGACTAGACACCGGGGAGCTGTTTTTT; CDR3: CASNAGLDTGELFF
D: .; J: TRBJ1-5; V: TRBV21-1; size: .; DNA: TGTGCCAGCAGCAAGGCTGGCCCCCAGGTTTATCAGCCCCAGCATTTT; CDR3: CASSKAGPQVYQPQHF
D: .; J: TRBJ1-1; V: TRBV6-5; size: .; DNA: TGTGCCAGCAGTTACAAGGGGAGGGTCACTGAAGCTTTCTTT; CDR3: CASSYKGRVTEAFF
D: TRBD1; J: TRBJ1-1; V: TRBV9; size: .; DNA: TGTGCCAGCAGCGTATCTGGGACAGGTGAAACTGAAGCTTTCTTT; CDR3: CASSVSGTGETEAFF
D: .; J: TRBJ1-5; V: TRBV6-1; size: .; DNA: TGTGCCAGCAGTGATCGACAGAAAAATCAGCCCCAGCATTTT; CDR3: CASSDRQKNQPQHF
D: TRBD1; J: TRBJ1-2; V: TRBV7-2; size: .; DNA: TGTGCCAGCAGCTTAGGCGGGACAGGGAGTGGTGGCTACACCTTC; CDR3: CASSLGGTGSGGYTF
D: TRBD1; J: TRBJ1-1; V: TRBV6-2/TRBV6-3; size: .; DNA: TGTGCCAGCAGTTACTCAGGACAGGGTAACACTGAAGCTTTCTTT; CDR3: CASSYSGQGNTEAFF
D: TRBD1; J: TRBJ1-3; V: TRBV19; size: .; DNA: TGTGCCAGTAGTCGGACAGGAACCCTCCGCTTCTCTGGAAACACCATATATTTT; CDR3: CASSRTGTLRFSGNTIYF
D: TRBD1; J: TRBJ2-2; V: TRBV18; size: .; DNA: TGTGCCAGCTCACCACCGACAGGGACAAACACCGGGGAGCTGTTTTTT; CDR3: CASSPPTGTNTGELFF
D: TRBD1; J: TRBJ2-2; V: TRBV10-3; size: .; DNA: TGTGCCATCAGCTTCGGACAGGGGGCTTCCGGGGAGCTGTTTTTT; CDR3: CAISFGQGASGELFF
D: TRBD1; J: TRBJ1-3; V: TRBV28; size: .; DNA: TGTGCCACCACGACAGGGGCTGGAAACACCATATATTTT; CDR3: CATTTGAGNTIYF
D: TRBD1; J: TRBJ1-1; V: TRBV19; size: once; DNA: TGTGCCAGTAGCAACAGGGGGCAGTTGGGATCGCTTGGGACTGAAGCTTTCTTT; CDR3: CASSNRGQLGSLGTEAFF
D: TRBD2; J: TRBJ2-2; V: TRBV14; size: .; DNA: TGTGCCAGCAGCCTACAGACTAGCGGGAGGACCGGGGAGCTGTTTTTT; CDR3: CASSLQTSGRTGELFF